Listed here are 18 T cell receptor beta chains from one sample, sequenced in a study of blood T cell repertoires in COVID-19. The repertoire was sequenced with immunoSEQ multiplex PCR; TCRdb's copy has only in-frame clones and lacks some. The sample records around 400,000 clones, 91% being singletons. The sample taken for sequencing was PBMCs or T cells enriched from blood (not recorded which). Receptor source: a woman in her thirties or forties who had been exposed to COVID-19.

This clone was detected once. V usage is TRBV24-1 and J usage is TRBJ2-7; maybe TRBD1 (6 bases). V lost 6 bases, J lost 6 bases, and 20 bases lay in between. The germline CDR1 and CDR2 sequences are KGHDR and SFDVKD. This CDR3 spans 15 amino acids. The CDR3 protein is CATSIDGDTLCEQYF. Written as DNA, the CDR3 is TGTGCCACCAGTATAGACGGGGACACCCTCTGCGAGCAGTACTTC.

The chain joins TRBV7-2 to TRBJ1-1; 10 positions agree with TRBD1. The CDR3 loop spans 13 amino acids. The germline CDR1 and CDR2 sequences are SGHTA and FQGNSA. V lost 8 bases, J lost 11 bases, and 11 bases stayed unmatched. In nucleotides, the CDR3 is TGTGCCAGCGGCCCAGGGGACAGGGGCGAGGCTTTCTTT. Translated, it gives CASGPGDRGEAFF.

V and J are TRBV24-1 and TRBJ1-3; 11 bases are shared with TRBD1. V shed 7 bases, J shed 1 base, and the junction held 8 bases outside the gene matches. The CDR3 runs 17 residues. The germline V gene has CDR1 KGHDR and CDR2 SFDVKD. As DNA, the CDR3 is TGTGCCACCAGCGGACAGGGGGCTTTGCTTTCTGGAAACACCATATATTTT. This translates into CATSGQGALLSGNTIYF.

This chain joins TRBV3-1 (or the pseudogene TRBV3-2) and TRBJ1-5, with 8 bases lining up with TRBD1. V shed 3 bases, J shed 3 bases, and the junction held 10 bases outside the gene matches. The germline V gene encodes CDR1 LGHDT and CDR2 YNNKEL (reference sequence). CDR3 length: 17 residues. Here the CDR3 DNA reads TGTGCCAGCAGCCAGGGTTCGACAGGGGCACTCAATCAGCCCCAGCATTTT. Residues: CASSQGSTGALNQPQHF.

The rearrangement joins TRBV30 to TRBJ2-7; D might be TRBD2 (5 bases). The germline CDR1 and CDR2 sequences are GTSNPN and SVGIG (reference sequence). The CDR3 has 15 amino acids. V was shortened by 0 bases and J by 2 bases, with 14 bases between the two germline ends. The CDR3 region has the DNA TGTGCCTGGAGTGTCCCCAGCCTCGGGGCCTACGAGCAGTACTTC. It is translated as CAWSVPSLGAYEQYF.

This rearrangement joins TRBV19 to TRBJ1-4; the match to TRBD1 covers 10 bases. Germline loops: CDR1 LNHDA, CDR2 SQIVND (reference sequence). J gave up 13 bases and V 7 bases, and 3 bases lay outside the gene matches. The CDR3 extends over 11 amino acids. The DNA of the CDR3 is TGTGCCAGTACCCGGGACAGGGGACTGTTTTTT. Protein sequence: CASTRDRGLFF.

This chain uses TRBV3-1 (or the pseudogene TRBV3-2) with TRBJ1-2, with TRBD1 matching over 8 bases. The CDR3 totals 16 residues. Germline CDR1 LGHDT, CDR2 YNNKEL (reference sequence). Trimming at V came to 4 bases and at J to 3 bases, leaving 10 bases not matched to a gene. The CDR3 here is CASSPTGAPTYYGYTF. The CDR3 bases are TGTGCCAGCAGCCCGACAGGGGCTCCCACTTACTATGGCTACACCTTC.

CDR3 DNA: TGTGCCAGCAGCTCCTCTGCCGGTAGCGGGATAGGAGGAAACAATGAGCAGTTCTTC. Protein sequence: CASSSSAGSGIGGNNEQFF. The chain uses TRBV7-2 and TRBJ2-1; 8 bases are a match to TRBD2. Per germline, CDR1 SGHTA and CDR2 FQGNSA. With 4 bases clipped from V and 5 bases from J, the junction kept 19 bases outside the gene matches. There are 19 residues in the CDR3.

The V and J genes are TRBV5-1 and TRBJ2-1; no reliable D call. The CDR3 loop spans 14 amino acids. Trimming removed 2 bases at V and 4 bases at J, with 10 bases between. Germline V gene data show CDR1 as SGHRS and CDR2 as YFSETQ. The CDR3 sequence is CASSLPQNYNEQFF. In nucleotides, the CDR3 is TGCGCCAGCAGCTTACCACAGAATTACAATGAGCAGTTCTTC.

This clone was found once. The genes are TRBV7-2 and TRBJ2-3; TRBD1 aligns across 9 bases. This CDR3 region has 15 residues. Germline-derived CDR1 and CDR2 are SGHTA and FQGNSA. Trimming cost V 5 bases and J 1 base; bases outside gene matches: 4. CDR3 sequence reads: CASSVRTGGTDTQYF. For the CDR3, the DNA is TGTGCCAGCAGCGTAAGGACAGGGGGCACAGATACGCAGTATTTT.

The chain links TRBV7-3 to TRBJ1-1; 8 nucleotides match TRBD1. V trimming: 5 bases; J trimming: 6 bases; junction bases outside the gene matches: 5. The V gene's germline CDR1 is SGHTA and CDR2 FQGTGA. The CDR3 sequence is 13 residues long. In nucleotides, the CDR3 is TGTGCCAGCAGCCTGGACAGGGACGCTGAAGCTTTCTTT. This encodes CASSLDRDAEAFF.

The chain has TRBV5-4 and TRBJ2-3; 7 bases are shared with TRBD1. Trimming at V came to 4 bases and at J to 2 bases, leaving 13 bases not matched to a gene. Germline V CDR1 and CDR2: SGHNT, YYREEE (reference sequence). The length of the CDR3 is 17 residues. DNA for the CDR3: TGTGCCAGCAGCCGCGGACAGGCACAAGAGTACACAGATACGCAGTATTTT. This sequence encodes CASSRGQAQEYTDTQYF. Full variable domain (missing parts from reference TRBV5-4 and TRBJ2-3): ETGVTQSPTHLIKTRGQQVTLRCSSQSGHNTVSWYQQALGQGPQFIFQYYREEENGRGNFPPRFSGLQFPNYSSELNVNALELDDSALYLCASSRGQAQEYTDTQYFGPGTRLTVL.

This clone came up a few times. The chain carries TRBV27 and TRBJ1-6; D not resolved. This CDR3 has 13 residues. V gave up 2 bases and J gave up 11 bases, with 10 bases separating them. Per the germline V gene, CDR1 is MNHEY and CDR2 is SMNVEV (reference sequence). CDR3 amino acids: CASSLTFGAPLHF. CDR3 nucleotides: TGTGCCAGCAGTTTAACCTTCGGAGCACCCCTCCACTTT.

CDR3 DNA sequence: TGTGCCAGCTCACCACGAGGTGCCGAGAATAATTCACCCCTCCACTTT. Its translation is CASSPRGAENNSPLHF. The genes are TRBV18 and TRBJ1-6; D unclear. Per germline, CDR1 KGHSH and CDR2 LQKENI. The CDR3 has 16 amino acids. Trimming took 1 base from V and 5 from J, leaving 12 bases between them. The variable domain in full, completed from reference TRBV18 and TRBJ1-6, reads NAGVMQNPRHLVRRRGQEARLRCSPMKGHSHVYWYRQLPEEGLKFMVYLQKENIIDESGMPKERFSAEFPKEGPSILRIQQVVRGDSAAYFCASSPRGAENNSPLHFGNGTRLTVT.

The rearrangement uses TRBV6-2 or TRBV6-3 and TRBJ2-7; D may be TRBD1 (5 bases). CDR1 MNHEY and CDR2 SVGEGT come from the germline V gene. CDR3 length: 14 amino acids. The V end lost 5 bases, the J end lost 0 bases, and 11 bases lay between the germline ends. CDR3 DNA: TGTGCCAGCAGTCTACAGGCCTACTCCTACGAGCAGTACTTC. This sequence encodes CASSLQAYSYEQYF.

The chain joins TRBV28 to TRBJ2-1; perhaps TRBD2 as D (5 bases). The CDR3 spans 17 residues. Germline V gene data show CDR1 as MDHEN and CDR2 as SYDVKM. Deletions cut 4 bases from V and 5 bases from J, with 21 bases between. CDR3 residues: CASSSVGGQRVNNEQFF. The CDR3 DNA follows: TGTGCCAGCAGTTCCGTCGGCGGCCAGAGGGTAAACAATGAGCAGTTCTTC.

The chain is built from TRBV5-1 and TRBJ1-1; D is ambiguous. V gave up 2 bases and J gave up 3 bases, with 8 bases separating them. The CDR3 has 13 amino acids. CDR1 is SGHRS, CDR2 YFSETQ, per germline. CDR3 region: CASSLEADTEAFF. The DNA for the CDR3 is TGCGCCAGCAGCTTAGAGGCGGACACTGAAGCTTTCTTT.

This chain joins TRBV5-1 and TRBJ2-1, with TRBD1 as a possible D gene (6 bases). This CDR3 comprises 15 residues. Trimming cost V 3 bases and J 2 bases, with 12 bases left between them. Germline lookup yields CDR1 SGHRS and CDR2 YFSETQ. The CDR3 bases are TGCGCCAGCAGCTCAGGGGTTGGCGCCTACAATGAGCAGTTCTTC. Its protein is CASSSGVGAYNEQFF.